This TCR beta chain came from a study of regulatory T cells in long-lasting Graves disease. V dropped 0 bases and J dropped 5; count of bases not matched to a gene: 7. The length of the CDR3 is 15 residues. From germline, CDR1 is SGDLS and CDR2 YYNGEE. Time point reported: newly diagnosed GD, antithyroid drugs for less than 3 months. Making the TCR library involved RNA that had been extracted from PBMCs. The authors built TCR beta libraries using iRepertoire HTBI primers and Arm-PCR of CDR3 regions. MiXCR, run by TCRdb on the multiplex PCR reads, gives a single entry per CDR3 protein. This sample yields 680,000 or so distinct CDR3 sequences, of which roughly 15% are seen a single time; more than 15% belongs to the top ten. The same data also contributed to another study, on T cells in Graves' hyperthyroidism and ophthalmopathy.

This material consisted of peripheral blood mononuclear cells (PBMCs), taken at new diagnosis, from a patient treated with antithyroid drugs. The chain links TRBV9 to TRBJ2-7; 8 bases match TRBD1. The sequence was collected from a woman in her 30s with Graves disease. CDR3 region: CASSVEPGGLNEQYF. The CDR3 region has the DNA TGTGCCAGCAGCGTAGAACCAGGGGGCTTGAACGAGCAGTACTTC.